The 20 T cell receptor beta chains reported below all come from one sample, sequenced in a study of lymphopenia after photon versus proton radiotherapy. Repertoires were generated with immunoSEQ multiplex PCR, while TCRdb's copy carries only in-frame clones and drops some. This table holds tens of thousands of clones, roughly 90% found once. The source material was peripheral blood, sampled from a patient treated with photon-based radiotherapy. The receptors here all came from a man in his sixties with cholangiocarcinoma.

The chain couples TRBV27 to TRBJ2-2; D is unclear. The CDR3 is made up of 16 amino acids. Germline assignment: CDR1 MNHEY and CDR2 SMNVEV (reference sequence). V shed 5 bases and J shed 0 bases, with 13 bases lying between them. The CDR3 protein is CASSPLHPANTGELFF. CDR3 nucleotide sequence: TGTGCCAGCAGTCCCCTCCACCCGGCGAACACCGGGGAGCTGTTTTTT.

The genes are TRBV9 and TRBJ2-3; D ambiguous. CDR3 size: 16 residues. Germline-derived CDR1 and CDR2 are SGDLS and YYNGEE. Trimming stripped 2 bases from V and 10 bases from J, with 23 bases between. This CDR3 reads CASSVRSLGSVVPQYF. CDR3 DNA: TGTGCCAGCAGCGTGAGAAGTTTGGGGTCGGTGGTTCCGCAGTATTTT. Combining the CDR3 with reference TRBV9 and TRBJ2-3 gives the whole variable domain DSGVTQTPKHLITATGQRVTLRCSPRSGDLSVYWYQQSLDQGLQFLIQYYNGEERAKGNILERFSAQQFPDLHSELNLSSLELGDSALYFCASSVRSLGSVVPQYFGPGTRLTVL.

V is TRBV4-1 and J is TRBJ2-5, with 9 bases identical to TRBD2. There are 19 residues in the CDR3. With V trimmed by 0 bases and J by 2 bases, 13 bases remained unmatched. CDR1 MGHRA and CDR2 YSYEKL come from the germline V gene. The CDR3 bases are TGCGCCAGCAGCCAAGAGGTAGCGACACGCGGGGGGGGGCAAGAGACCCAGTACTTC. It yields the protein CASSQEVATRGGGQETQYF.

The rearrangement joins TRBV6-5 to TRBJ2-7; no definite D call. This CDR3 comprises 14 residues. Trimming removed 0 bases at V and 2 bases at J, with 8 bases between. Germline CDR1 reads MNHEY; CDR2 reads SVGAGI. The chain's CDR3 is CASSYSRITYEQYF. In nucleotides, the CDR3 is TGTGCCAGCAGTTACTCCAGGATTACCTACGAGCAGTACTTC.

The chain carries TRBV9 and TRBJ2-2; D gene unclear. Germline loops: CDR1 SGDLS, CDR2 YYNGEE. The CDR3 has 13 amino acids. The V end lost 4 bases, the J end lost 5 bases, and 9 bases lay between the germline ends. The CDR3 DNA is TGTGCCAGCAGCTCCCTAGTAACCGGGGAGCTGTTTTTT. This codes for CASSSLVTGELFF.

For the CDR3, the DNA is TGTGCCAGCGGAACAGTGGATGGCTACACCTTC. Residues: CASGTVDGYTF. This chain uses TRBV6-1 with TRBJ1-2; D remains unclear. The CDR3 totals 11 residues. V was pared by 8 bases and J by 6 bases, with 10 bases between. CDR1 and CDR2 from the germline V gene are MNHNS and SASEGT.

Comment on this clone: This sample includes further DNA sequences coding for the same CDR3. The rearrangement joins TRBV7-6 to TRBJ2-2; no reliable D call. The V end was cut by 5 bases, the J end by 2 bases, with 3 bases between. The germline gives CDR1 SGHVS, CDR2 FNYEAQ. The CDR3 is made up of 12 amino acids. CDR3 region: CASSLNTGELFF. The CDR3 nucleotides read TGTGCCAGCAGCCTTAACACCGGGGAGCTGTTTTTT.

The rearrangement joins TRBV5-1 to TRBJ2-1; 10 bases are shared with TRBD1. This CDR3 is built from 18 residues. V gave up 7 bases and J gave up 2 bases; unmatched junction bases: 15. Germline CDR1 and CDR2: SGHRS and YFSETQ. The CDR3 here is CASGGQGLSGSAYNEQFF. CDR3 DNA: TGCGCCAGCGGGGGACAGGGGTTGAGCGGGAGCGCCTACAATGAGCAGTTCTTC.

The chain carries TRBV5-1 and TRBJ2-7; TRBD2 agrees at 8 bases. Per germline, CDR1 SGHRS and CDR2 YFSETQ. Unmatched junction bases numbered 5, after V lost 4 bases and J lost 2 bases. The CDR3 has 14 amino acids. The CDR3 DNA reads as TGCGCCAGCAGCGGGCAGGGACTAGCCTACGAGCAGTACTTC. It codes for CASSGQGLAYEQYF.

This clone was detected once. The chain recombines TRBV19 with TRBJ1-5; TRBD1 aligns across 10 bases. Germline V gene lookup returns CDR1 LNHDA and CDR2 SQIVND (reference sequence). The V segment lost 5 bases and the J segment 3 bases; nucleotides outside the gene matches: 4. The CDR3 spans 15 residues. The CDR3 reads CASSSGTGANQPQHF. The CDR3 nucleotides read TGTGCCAGTAGTTCCGGGACAGGGGCCAATCAGCCCCAGCATTTT.

The chain's CDR3 is CASSPVSYTGELFF. In nucleotides, the CDR3 is TGTGCCAGCAGTCCGGTTAGCTACACCGGGGAGCTGTTTTTT. This rearrangement joins TRBV6-5 to TRBJ2-2, with D hard to call. Germline V lookup: CDR1 MNHEY, CDR2 SVGAGI. The CDR3 is 14 residues long. V lost 5 bases to trimming and J lost 3 bases, with 10 bases between them.

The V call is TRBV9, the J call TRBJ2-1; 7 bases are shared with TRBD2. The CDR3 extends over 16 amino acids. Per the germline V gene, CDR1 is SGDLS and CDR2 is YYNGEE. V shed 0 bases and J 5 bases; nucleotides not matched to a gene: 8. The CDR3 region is CASSVATASGNNEQFF. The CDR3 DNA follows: TGTGCCAGCAGCGTAGCTACGGCGAGCGGGAACAATGAGCAGTTCTTC.

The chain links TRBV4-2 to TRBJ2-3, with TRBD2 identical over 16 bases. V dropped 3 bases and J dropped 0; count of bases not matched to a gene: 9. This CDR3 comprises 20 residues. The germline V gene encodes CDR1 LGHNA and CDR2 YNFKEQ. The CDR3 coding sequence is TGTGCCAGCAGCCAGGACCCGGGACTAGCGGGAGGGCCCAGCACAGATACGCAGTATTTT. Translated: CASSQDPGLAGGPSTDTQYF.

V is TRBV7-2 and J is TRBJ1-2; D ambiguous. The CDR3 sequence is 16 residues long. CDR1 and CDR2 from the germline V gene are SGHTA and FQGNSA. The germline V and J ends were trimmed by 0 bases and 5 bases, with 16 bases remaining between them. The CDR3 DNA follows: TGTGCCAGCAGCTTAGCGGTCGGCGGGAAGACATATGGCTACACCTTC. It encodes CASSLAVGGKTYGYTF.

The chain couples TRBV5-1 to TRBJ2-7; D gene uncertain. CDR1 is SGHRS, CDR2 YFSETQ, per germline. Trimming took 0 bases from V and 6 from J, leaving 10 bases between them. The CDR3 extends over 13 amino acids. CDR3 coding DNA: TGCGCCAGCAGCTTGGGGCCGATGAGCGAGCAGTACTTC. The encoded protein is CASSLGPMSEQYF.

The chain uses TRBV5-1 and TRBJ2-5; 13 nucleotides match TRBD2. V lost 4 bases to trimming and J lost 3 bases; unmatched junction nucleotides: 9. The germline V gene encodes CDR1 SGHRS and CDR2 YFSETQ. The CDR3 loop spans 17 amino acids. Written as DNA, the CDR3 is TGCGCCAGCAGCGCGGGACTAGCGGGACAGGGTAAAGAGACCCAGTACTTC. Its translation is CASSAGLAGQGKETQYF.

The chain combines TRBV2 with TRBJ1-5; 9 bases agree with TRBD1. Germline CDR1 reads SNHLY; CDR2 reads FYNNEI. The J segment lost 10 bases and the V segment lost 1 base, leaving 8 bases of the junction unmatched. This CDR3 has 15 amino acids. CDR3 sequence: CASSEEGQGGDPQHF. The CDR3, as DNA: TGTGCCAGCAGTGAAGAGGGACAGGGCGGGGATCCCCAGCATTTT.

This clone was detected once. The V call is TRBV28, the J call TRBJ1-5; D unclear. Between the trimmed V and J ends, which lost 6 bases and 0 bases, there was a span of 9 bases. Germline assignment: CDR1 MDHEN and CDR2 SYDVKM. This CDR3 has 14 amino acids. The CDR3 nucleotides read TGTGCCAGCAGCTTTACTTTTAGCAATCAGCCCCAGCATTTT. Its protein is CASSFTFSNQPQHF.

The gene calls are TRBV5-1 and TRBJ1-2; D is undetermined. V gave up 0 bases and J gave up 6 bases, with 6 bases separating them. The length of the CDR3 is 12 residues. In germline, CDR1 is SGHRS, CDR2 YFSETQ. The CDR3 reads CASSLGSDGYTF. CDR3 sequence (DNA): TGCGCCAGCAGCTTGGGGAGTGATGGCTACACCTTC.

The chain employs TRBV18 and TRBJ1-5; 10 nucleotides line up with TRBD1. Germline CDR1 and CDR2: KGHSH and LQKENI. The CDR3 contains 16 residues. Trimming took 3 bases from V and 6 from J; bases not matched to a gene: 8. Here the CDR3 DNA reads TGTGCCAGCTCACCCGCCGGGACAGGGGCGGTTCAGCCCCAGCATTTT. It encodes CASSPAGTGAVQPQHF.